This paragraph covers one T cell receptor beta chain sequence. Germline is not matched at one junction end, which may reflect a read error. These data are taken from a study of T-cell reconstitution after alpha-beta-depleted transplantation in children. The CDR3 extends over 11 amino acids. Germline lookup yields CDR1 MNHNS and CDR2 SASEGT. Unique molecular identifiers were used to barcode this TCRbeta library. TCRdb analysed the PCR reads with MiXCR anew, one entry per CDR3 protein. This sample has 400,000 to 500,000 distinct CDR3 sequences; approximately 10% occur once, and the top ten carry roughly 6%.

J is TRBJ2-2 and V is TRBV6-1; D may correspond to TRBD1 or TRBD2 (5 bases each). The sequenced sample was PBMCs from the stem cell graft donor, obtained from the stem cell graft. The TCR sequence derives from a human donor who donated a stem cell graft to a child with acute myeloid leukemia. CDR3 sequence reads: CASSEVGEPFF. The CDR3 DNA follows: TGTGCCAGCAGTGAGGTGGGGGAGCCGTTTTTT.